This T cell receptor (beta chain) was retrieved from a study of T cell repertoires in cytomegalovirus infection. Study in general: Matching HLA type and CMV infection were both indicated by public TCR beta signatures. Points from the study as a whole: CMV-specific TCR beta clonotypes restricted by HLA-C were the ones dominating the ex vivo response. Carriers of CMV and the relevant HLA type were discriminated by public TCR beta frequency.

There are many counts of this clonotype. The antigen remains undetermined. Germline V lookup: CDR1 DFQATT, CDR2 SNEGSKA (reference sequence). CDR3 length: 12 amino acids. The V end lost 4 bases, the J end lost 6 bases, and 9 bases lay between the germline ends. MiXCR, run by TCRdb on the reads, gives a single entry per CDR3 protein. Among around 230,000 distinct CDR3 sequences, approximately 7% were seen once, and the ten largest hold around 6.5%. The source material was PBMCs. The V and J genes are TRBV20-1 and TRBJ2-2; D gene ambiguous. This TCR came from a human donor in good health (CMV status not recorded). Some clones in this sample may be carry-over from other donors' samples. CDR3 DNA: TGCAGTGCTACTCGAGCGCCCGGGGAGCTGTTTTTT. Amino acids: CSATRAPGELFF.